This is a list of T cell receptor beta chains from one sample in a study of T cell responses to AZD1222 COVID-19 vaccine. Profiling relied on immunoSEQ multiplex PCR, and the TCRdb table lists in-frame clones only, not all of them. Of tens of thousands of clones listed, roughly 90% are singletons. Sample: peripheral blood, taken 28 days after the second AZD1222 dose. The source is an adult who received the AZD1222 COVID-19 vaccine. Each CDR3 is given with its conserved first and last residue. D genes are given only for firm matches. Clone sizes are given selectively: once, few, many, or a class where the clone is expanded.

j_call,v_call,d_call,clone_size,cdr3_aa,cdr3_nt
TRBJ2-2,TRBV7-2,.,.,CASSFRSSQGGGELFF,TGTGCCAGCAGCTTTCGGAGCTCGCAAGGGGGCGGGGAGCTGTTTTTT
TRBJ1-1,TRBV28,.,.,CASSTQRNTEAFF,TGTGCCAGCAGTACTCAGCGGAACACTGAAGCTTTCTTT
TRBJ1-1,TRBV12-3/TRBV12-4,.,once,CASRGRLNTEAFF,TGTGCCAGCAGGGGCAGGTTGAACACTGAAGCTTTCTTT
TRBJ1-1,TRBV30,.,.,CAWTGLNTEAFF,TGTGCCTGGACCGGGCTGAACACTGAAGCTTTCTTT
TRBJ2-3,TRBV11-2,.,.,CASSLDLRALDTQYF,TGTGCCAGCAGCTTAGATCTTCGGGCTTTAGATACGCAGTATTTT
TRBJ1-1,TRBV19,TRBD1,.,CAIPGQGFLEAFF,TGTGCCATCCCCGGACAGGGTTTCTTAGAAGCTTTCTTT
TRBJ2-1,TRBV5-1,TRBD2,.,CASSFSRTSGGYNEQFF,TGCGCCAGCAGCTTCTCACGGACTAGCGGGGGGTACAATGAGCAGTTCTTC
TRBJ1-2,TRBV10-3,TRBD1,.,CAVASGGEYYGYTF,TGTGCCGTAGCCTCAGGGGGCGAGTACTATGGCTACACCTTC
TRBJ2-7,TRBV18,.,.,CASSHVRGAYEQYF,TGTGCCAGCTCACACGTGAGGGGGGCCTACGAGCAGTACTTC
TRBJ1-2,TRBV18,.,.,CASSEDRLYGYTF,TGTGCCAGCTCAGAAGACAGGCTCTATGGCTACACCTTC
TRBJ2-5,TRBV5-1,.,.,CASSSGPQETQYF,TGCGCCAGCAGCTCCGGACCCCAGGAGACCCAGTACTTC